This T cell receptor beta chain appears in the sequencing data of a study of blood T cell repertoires in COVID-19. Overall study: Nucleic acid was either cDNA or gDNA, and it came from T cells, B-cell-depleted T cells, or PBMCs.

Per the original methods: Reference gene primer amplification gave estimated nucleated cell counts. The method was immunoSEQ multiplex PCR; TCRdb's version includes in-frame clones alone and lacks a portion of them. The V and J calls and clone size come from that table; D and trimming were worked out from the DNA. In the table there are some 150,000 clones, roughly 82% of which are singletons. Germline CDR1 is ENHRY and CDR2 is SYGVKD. The CDR3 loop spans 15 amino acids. V was cut by 6 bases and J by 0 bases, with 15 bases left in between. The TCR originated in a woman in her forties or fifties with acute or convalescent COVID-19. This chain uses TRBV10-3 with TRBJ2-7; D gene uncertain. Input material: peripheral blood. The CDR3 DNA reads TGTGCCATCAGCCCTGCGGCGGCGAGCTCCTACGAGCAGTACTTC. This encodes CAISPAAASSYEQYF.